These T cell receptor beta chains were read from a single sample in a study of radiation and T cells in renal cell carcinoma. Libraries were prepared by immunoSEQ multiplex PCR; TCRdb keeps only in-frame clonotypes and omits some of them. The repertoire holds some 150,000 clones, with roughly 86% as singletons. The source was blood, collected from a patient whose treatment included radiotherapy and nephrectomy. The receptors come from a woman aged 50 to 60 with renal cell carcinoma. CDR3s include the opening cysteine and the closing phenylalanine or tryptophan. Each record gives: D gene, CDR3 length, V gene, J gene, clone size, CDR3 DNA, CDR3 protein. A D gene is named only where the DNA matches it firmly. Not every row has a clone size; where given, it reads once, few, many or a size class.

>TRBD1|14|TRBV5-6|TRBJ1-5|-
TGTGCCAGCAGCTCAAGGACAGGGTGGCAGCCCCAGCATTTT
CASSSRTGWQPQHF
>-|15|TRBV18|TRBJ1-4|-
TGTGCCAGCTCACCTGGGACAAACGCGATAGAAAAACTGTTTTTT
CASSPGTNAIEKLFF
>-|14|TRBV6-1|TRBJ2-3|few
TGTGCCAGCAGTGAAAGTTGGAGCACAGATACGCAGTATTTT
CASSESWSTDTQYF
>-|16|TRBV29-1|TRBJ2-7|-
TGCAGCGCTCCTGATCCCTTGACAGGAGGCACCTACGAGCAGTACTTC
CSAPDPLTGGTYEQYF
>-|14|TRBV7-9|TRBJ1-1|few
TGTGCCAGCAGCCATCCAGGGGCGAACACTGAAGCTTTCTTT
CASSHPGANTEAFF
>-|14|TRBV6-1|TRBJ1-3|-
TGTGCCAGCAGTGAAGATCGGGGGAGTGACACCATATATTTT
CASSEDRGSDTIYF
>-|15|TRBV30|TRBJ1-2|-
TGTGCCTGGAGTGGGATAGCCAGGTGGGCCTATGGCTACACCTTC
CAWSGIARWAYGYTF
>-|13|TRBV9|TRBJ1-6|-
TGTGCCAGCAGCCCCAACAATAATTCACCCCTCCACTTT
CASSPNNNSPLHF
>-|14|TRBV5-1|TRBJ1-1|few
TGCGCCAGCAGTAAGATTCTCGGGGGCCCTGAAGCTTTCTTT
CASSKILGGPEAFF
>TRBD1|14|TRBV5-4|TRBJ1-2|-
TGTGCCAGCAGCATGGGGACAGGGAACTATGGCTACACCTTC
CASSMGTGNYGYTF
>TRBD1|18|TRBV4-2|TRBJ1-4|-
TGTGCCAGCAGCCACAACGGACAGGGGGGGGTTAATAATGAAAAACTGTTTTTT
CASSHNGQGGVNNEKLFF
>-|14|TRBV7-2|TRBJ1-1|-
TGTGCCAGCAGCCCGATGGGGGGGAGGACTGAAGCTTTCTTT
CASSPMGGRTEAFF
>TRBD2|15|TRBV7-2|TRBJ2-5|once
TGTGCCAGCGAGCGGGGGGGAGTTCTCCAAGAGACCCAGTACTTC
CASERGGVLQETQYF
>-|14|TRBV10-3|TRBJ1-6|-
TGTGCCATCAGTGAAGGGCCCATTGCTTCACCCCTCCACTTT
CAISEGPIASPLHF
>-|13|TRBV7-6|TRBJ2-1|-
TGTGCCAGCAGCTTTGAGAGGACTGCTGAGCAGTTCTTC
CASSFERTAEQFF
>-|15|TRBV4-3|TRBJ2-3|-
TGCGCCAGCAGCCAAGATTTGGGCAAGACAGATACGCAGTATTTT
CASSQDLGKTDTQYF
>TRBD1|14|TRBV29-1|TRBJ2-2|once
TGCAGCACCACCGGACAGGCTAGCACCGGGGAGCTGTTTTTT
CSTTGQASTGELFF
>-|11|TRBV4-2|TRBJ1-1|-
TGTGCCAGCAGCCTCAACACTGAAGCTTTCTTT
CASSLNTEAFF
>-|11|TRBV19|TRBJ2-1|-
TGTGCCAGTAGTAGAGCTGGTAAGGAGTTCTTC
CASSRAGKEFF
>-|14|TRBV5-6|TRBJ2-7|-
TGTGCCAGCAGCCTGACGACAATCTCCTACGAGCAGTACTTC
CASSLTTISYEQYF
>-|16|TRBV2|TRBJ2-6|-
TGTGCCAGCAGTGTACAGGGAGGCTCTGGGGCCAACGTCCTGACTTTC
CASSVQGGSGANVLTF
>TRBD2|15|TRBV7-9|TRBJ2-3|-
TGTGCCAGCAGATCCGGGACTAGCGGGGCAGATACGCAGTATTTT
CASRSGTSGADTQYF
>-|13|TRBV2|TRBJ2-2|-
TGTGCCAGCTTGCAGGGGGGGAGCGGGGAGCTGTTTTTT
CASLQGGSGELFF
>-|14|TRBV7-7|TRBJ1-1|-
TGTGCTAGCAGCTCCAAGGGGGTGAACACTGAAGCTTTCTTT
CASSSKGVNTEAFF
>-|14|TRBV12-5|TRBJ2-7|once
TGTGCTAGTGGCTCGGGACCCTACCACTACGAGCAGTACTTC
CASGSGPYHYEQYF
>TRBD2|16|TRBV9|TRBJ2-3|-
TGTGCCAGCAGCCCCCGCCCCGGGACTAGCGCAGATACGCAGTATTTT
CASSPRPGTSADTQYF
>TRBD1|14|TRBV11-2|TRBJ2-1|-
TGTGCCAGCAGCTCTCGACAGGGTGCCAATGAGCAGTTCTTC
CASSSRQGANEQFF
>TRBD1|14|TRBV10-3|TRBJ2-7|few
TGTGCCATCAGTGAGGGGGACAGGGTGGGCGAGCAGTACTTC
CAISEGDRVGEQYF
>-|17|TRBV4-2|TRBJ1-4|-
TGTGCCAGCAGCCCCTCACCGGGGGGCGGTTATAATGAAAAACTGTTTTTT
CASSPSPGGGYNEKLFF
>TRBD1|15|TRBV2|TRBJ1-4|-
TGTGCCAGCAGTATAATCAGGACAGGGGATGAAAAACTGTTTTTT
CASSIIRTGDEKLFF
>-|13|TRBV7-3|TRBJ2-1|-
TGTGCCAGCAGCTTTTCGGGGTCCCGTGAGCAGTTCTTC
CASSFSGSREQFF
>-|11|TRBV5-6|TRBJ1-2|once
TGTGCCAGCAGCTTGAACAGAGGCTACACCTTC
CASSLNRGYTF
>-|16|TRBV4-3|TRBJ1-2|-
TGCGCCAGCAGCCAAGCCCGAGTGACAGTTAACTATGGCTACACCTTC
CASSQARVTVNYGYTF
>-|15|TRBV5-1|TRBJ2-2|-
TGCGCCAGCAGCTTCACAGACCCGAACACCGGGGAGCTGTTTTTT
CASSFTDPNTGELFF
>-|15|TRBV5-1|TRBJ1-4|once
TGCGCCAGCAGCCCTGGCGGGGGTTCTAATGAAAAACTGTTTTTT
CASSPGGGSNEKLFF
>TRBD1|12|TRBV30|TRBJ2-7|-
TGTGCCTGGAGTGCGGACAGGTTCGAGCAGTACTTC
CAWSADRFEQYF
>-|13|TRBV25-1|TRBJ1-5|once
TGTGCCAGCAGTGGACCATTCAATCAGCCCCAGCATTTT
CASSGPFNQPQHF
>-|16|TRBV4-2|TRBJ2-1|-
TGTGCCAGCAGCCAAGTCCGGCAGGGTGGGGACAATGAGCAGTTCTTC
CASSQVRQGGDNEQFF
>-|17|TRBV5-1|TRBJ1-6|once
TGCGCCAGCAGCTTGGTTTCCCTTAGCTCCTATAATTCACCCCTCCACTTT
CASSLVSLSSYNSPLHF
>-|17|TRBV9|TRBJ1-6|-
TGTGCCAGCAGCGCTAACACCAAGAGCTCCTATAATTCACCCCTCCACTTT
CASSANTKSSYNSPLHF
>-|15|TRBV7-8|TRBJ1-2|-
TGTGCCAGCAGCTCCTCCGGGTCCCTTGCCTATGGCTACACCTTC
CASSSSGSLAYGYTF
>TRBD2|15|TRBV6-5|TRBJ2-3|-
TGTGCCAGCAGTTACCGAGCGGGGGGAAGAGATACGCAGTATTTT
CASSYRAGGRDTQYF
>-|13|TRBV25-1|TRBJ1-1|few
TGTGCGTCAGGCGGTCGGTGGAACACTGAAGCTTTCTTT
CASGGRWNTEAFF
>-|15|TRBV2|TRBJ2-7|-
TGTGCCAGCATAGGCATTAGGGGGGATACCTACGAGCAGTACTTC
CASIGIRGDTYEQYF
>-|14|TRBV5-1|TRBJ2-7|-
TGCGCCAGCAGCTTGGAAGCTTTGGGGGCGAAGCAGTACTTC
CASSLEALGAKQYF